This TCR beta chain was observed in a study of circulating and synovial CD4+ cells in juvenile arthritis. Germline V CDR1 and CDR2: LGHNA, YSLEER. After removal of 4 bases from V and 4 bases from J, the junction contained 2 bases not matched to a gene. CDR3 size: 14 residues. Assay used: immunoSEQ multiplex PCR; TCRdb lists only in-frame clones, some missing. The sample contains around 3,000 clones, more than 65% of which appear only once. The sequence was obtained from a human donor with juvenile idiopathic arthritis. The sequenced material came from CD4+ T cells from synovial fluid. The chain has TRBV4-3 and TRBJ2-3; 10 nucleotides line up with TRBD1. The CDR3 reads CASSPTGGADTQYF. CDR3 bases: TGCGCCAGCAGCCCGACAGGGGGCGCAGATACGCAGTATTTT.